The sequence of this TCR beta chain was determined in a study of T cell changes during pregnancy in multiple sclerosis. V lost 3 bases to trimming and J lost 1 base; unmatched junction nucleotides: 0. This CDR3 region has 16 residues. From germline, CDR1 is SGHTA and CDR2 FQGTGA. Profiling relied on immunoSEQ multiplex PCR, and the TCRdb table lists in-frame clones only, not all of them. The sample includes around 24,000 clones, around 84% of them seen just once. The rearrangement links TRBV7-3 to TRBJ2-3, with 14 bases matching TRBD2. The sample in question was CD4+ T cells from peripheral blood mononuclear cells, obtained in the second trimester of pregnancy. This clonotype was obtained from a female donor in good health, enrolled as a control in a pregnancy study. CDR3 DNA sequence: TGTGCCAGCAGCTTGGGACTAGCGGGAGGCACAGATACGCAGTATTTT. Translation: CASSLGLAGGTDTQYF. Supplemented by reference TRBV7-3 and TRBJ2-3, the full variable domain reads GAGVSQTPSNKVTEKGKYVELRCDPISGHTALYWYRQSLGQGPEFLIYFQGTGAADDSGLPNDRFFAVRPEGSVSTLKIQRTERGDSAVYLCASSLGLAGGTDTQYFGPGTRLTVL.